These 5 T cell receptor beta chains were sequenced from one sample in a study of blood T cell repertoires in COVID-19. Measured with immunoSEQ multiplex PCR; TCRdb has only the in-frame clones, and not every one. There are almost 50,000 clones in the sample; roughly 84% occur only once, and 1.5% to 2% lies in the top ten. Sequenced sample: peripheral blood. The receptors originated from a man aged 50-60 years with acute or convalescent COVID-19.

The V and J genes are TRBV10-1 and TRBJ2-1, with 8 bases aligning to TRBD2. Unmatched junction bases numbered 13, after V lost 5 bases and J lost 7 bases. Per the germline V gene, CDR1 is WNHNN and CDR2 is SYGVQD (reference sequence). The CDR3 contains 16 residues. CDR3 sequence: CASSFPGGGSRNEQFF. The CDR3 coding sequence is TGCGCCAGCAGTTTTCCCGGGGGGGGGTCTCGGAATGAGCAGTTCTTC.

This clone turned up a few times. This chain connects TRBV19 to TRBJ1-2; D gene uncertain. The germline V gene encodes CDR1 LNHDA and CDR2 SQIVND (reference sequence). The CDR3 consists of 12 residues. V was clipped by 6 bases and J by 8 bases, with 13 bases between them. CDR3 sequence reads: CASRGALGGYTF. The CDR3 DNA sequence: TGTGCCAGTAGAGGAGCCCTAGGAGGCTACACCTTC.

V gene TRBV7-7 combines with J gene TRBJ2-5; 9 nucleotides line up with TRBD1. CDR1 and CDR2 from the germline V gene are SSHAT and FNYEAQ (reference sequence). V lost 5 bases, J lost 5 bases, and 15 bases stayed unmatched. The CDR3 totals 17 residues. CDR3: CASSPNFGQGRGETQYF. The CDR3 region has the DNA TGTGCCAGCAGCCCTAACTTCGGACAGGGGAGAGGGGAGACCCAGTACTTC.

This chain uses TRBV7-2 with TRBJ1-2, with 8 nucleotides matching TRBD1. The CDR3 sequence is 15 residues long. V shed 5 bases, J shed 4 bases, and the junction held 9 bases outside the gene matches. The V gene's germline CDR1 is SGHTA and CDR2 FQGNSA. CDR3 residues: CASSPDRGISYGYTF. CDR3 DNA: TGTGCCAGCAGCCCTGACAGGGGTATTTCCTATGGCTACACCTTC.

The rearrangement uses TRBV10-3 and TRBJ2-3, with D possibly being TRBD2 (7 bases). V dropped 6 bases and J dropped 5 bases, with 18 bases sitting between them. Germline CDR1 and CDR2: ENHRY and SYGVKD. The CDR3 loop spans 15 amino acids. The CDR3 nucleotides read TGTGCCATCAGACGGGGGGCCGAGCAGGGAGATACGCAGTATTTT. This sequence encodes CAIRRGAEQGDTQYF.